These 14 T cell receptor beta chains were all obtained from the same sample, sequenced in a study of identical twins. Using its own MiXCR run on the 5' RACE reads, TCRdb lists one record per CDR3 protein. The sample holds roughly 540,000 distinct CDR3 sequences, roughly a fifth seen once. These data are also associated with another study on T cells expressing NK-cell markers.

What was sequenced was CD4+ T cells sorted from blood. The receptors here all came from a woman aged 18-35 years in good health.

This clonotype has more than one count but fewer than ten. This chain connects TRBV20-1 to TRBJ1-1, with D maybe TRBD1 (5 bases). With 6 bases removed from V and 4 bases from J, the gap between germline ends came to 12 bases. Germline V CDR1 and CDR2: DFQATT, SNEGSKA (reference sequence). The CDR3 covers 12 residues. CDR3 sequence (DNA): TGCAGTGCAACCACCGGGACCACTGAAGCTTTCTTT. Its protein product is CSATTGTTEAFF.

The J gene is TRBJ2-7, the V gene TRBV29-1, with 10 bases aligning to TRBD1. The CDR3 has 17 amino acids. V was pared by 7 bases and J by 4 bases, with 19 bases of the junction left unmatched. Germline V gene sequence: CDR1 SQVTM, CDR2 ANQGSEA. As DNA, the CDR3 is TGCAGCGGCCCACTGGACAGGGGGACCCGTTGCTGTTACGAGCAGTACTTC. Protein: CSGPLDRGTRCCYEQYF.

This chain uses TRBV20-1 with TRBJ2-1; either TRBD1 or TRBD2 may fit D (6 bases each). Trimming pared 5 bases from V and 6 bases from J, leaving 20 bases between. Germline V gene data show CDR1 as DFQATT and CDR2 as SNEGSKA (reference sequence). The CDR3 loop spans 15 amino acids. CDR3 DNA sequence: TGCAGTGCTGAGGGAAGGGGGGCTGGTATCAATGAGCAGTTCTTC. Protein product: CSAEGRGAGINEQFF.

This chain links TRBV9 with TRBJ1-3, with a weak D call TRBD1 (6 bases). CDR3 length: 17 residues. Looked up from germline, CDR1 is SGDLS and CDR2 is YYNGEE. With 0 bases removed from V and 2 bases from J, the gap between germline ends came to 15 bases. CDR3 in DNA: TGTGCCAGCAGCGTAGCATGGAGGGCAGGGGCTGGAAACACCATATATTTT. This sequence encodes CASSVAWRAGAGNTIYF.

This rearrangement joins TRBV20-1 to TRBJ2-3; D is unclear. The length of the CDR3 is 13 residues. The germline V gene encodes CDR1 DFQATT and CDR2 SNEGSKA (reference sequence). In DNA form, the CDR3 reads TGCAGAGCCGACCACCCTAGCACAGATACGCAGTATTTT. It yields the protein CRADHPSTDTQYF.

CDR3 amino acids: CASSPRWGLAGGRQFF. The CDR3 region has the DNA TGTGCCAGCAGTCCCCGGTGGGGACTAGCGGGGGGGAGGCAGTTCTTC. The rearrangement links TRBV12-3 or TRBV12-4 to TRBJ2-1; 16 nucleotides line up with TRBD2. The CDR3 is 16 amino acids. V was pared by 5 bases and J by 12 bases, with 10 bases of the junction left unmatched.

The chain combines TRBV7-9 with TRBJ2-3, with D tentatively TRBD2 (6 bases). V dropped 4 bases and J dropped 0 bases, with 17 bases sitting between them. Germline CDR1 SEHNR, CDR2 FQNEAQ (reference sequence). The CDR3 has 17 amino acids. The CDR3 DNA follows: TGTGCCAGCAGCTCAACCGGGACTTTTTATAGCACAGATACGCAGTATTTT. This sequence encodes CASSSTGTFYSTDTQYF. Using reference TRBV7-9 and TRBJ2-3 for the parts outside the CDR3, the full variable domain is DTGVSQNPRHKITKRGQNVTFRCDPISEHNRLYWYRQTLGQGPEFLTYFQNEAQLEKSRLLSDRFSAERPKGSFSTLEIQRTEQGDSAMYLCASSSTGTFYSTDTQYFGPGTRLTVL.

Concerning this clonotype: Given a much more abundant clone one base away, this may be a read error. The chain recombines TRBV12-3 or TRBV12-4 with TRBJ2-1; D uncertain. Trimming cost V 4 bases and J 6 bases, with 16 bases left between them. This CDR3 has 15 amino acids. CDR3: CASSYGVQQTNEQFF. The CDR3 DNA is TGTGCCAGCAGTTATGGTGTACAGCAAACCAATGAGCAGTTCTTC.

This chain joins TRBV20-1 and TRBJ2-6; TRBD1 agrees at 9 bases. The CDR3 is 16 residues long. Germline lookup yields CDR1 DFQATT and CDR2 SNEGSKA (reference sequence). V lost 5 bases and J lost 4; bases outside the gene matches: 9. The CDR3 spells CSAATGTGFGANVLTF. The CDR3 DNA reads TGCAGTGCTGCCACCGGGACAGGGTTCGGGGCCAACGTCCTGACTTTC.

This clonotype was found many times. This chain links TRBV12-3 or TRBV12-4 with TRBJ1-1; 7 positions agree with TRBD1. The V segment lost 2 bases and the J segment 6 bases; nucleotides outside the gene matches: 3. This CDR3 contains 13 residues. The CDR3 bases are TGTGCCAGCAGTTTAAAGGGGGCGGCTGAAGCTTTCTTT. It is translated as CASSLKGAAEAFF.

Written as DNA, the CDR3 is TGCGCCAGCAGCTTGCCTAGCGGGGGGGACAATGAGCAGTTCTTC. It encodes CASSLPSGGDNEQFF. The chain is built from TRBV5-1 and TRBJ2-1; 12 bases match TRBD2. CDR3 length: 15 amino acids. V trimming: 1 base; J trimming: 5 bases; junction bases outside the gene matches: 1. CDR1 SGHRS and CDR2 YFSETQ come from the germline V gene.

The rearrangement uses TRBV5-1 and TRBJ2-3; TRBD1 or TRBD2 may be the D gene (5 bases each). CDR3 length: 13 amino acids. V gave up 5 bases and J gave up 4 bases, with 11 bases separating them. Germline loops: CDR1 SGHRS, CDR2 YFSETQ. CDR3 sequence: CASRSGAADTQYF. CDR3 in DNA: TGCGCCAGCAGATCCGGGGCCGCAGATACGCAGTATTTT.

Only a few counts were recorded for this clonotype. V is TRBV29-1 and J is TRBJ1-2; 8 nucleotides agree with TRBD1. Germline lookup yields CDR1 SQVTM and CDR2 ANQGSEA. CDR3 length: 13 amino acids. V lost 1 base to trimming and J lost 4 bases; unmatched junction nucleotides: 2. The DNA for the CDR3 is TGCAGCGTTGAAGTGACAGGGGCCTATGGCTACACCTTC. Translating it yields CSVEVTGAYGYTF.

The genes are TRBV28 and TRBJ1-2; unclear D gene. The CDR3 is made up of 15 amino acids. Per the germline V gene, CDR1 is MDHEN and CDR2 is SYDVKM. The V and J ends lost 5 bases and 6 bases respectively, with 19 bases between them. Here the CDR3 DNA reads TGTGCCAGCAGTCATCAGGCGGCAGGCCGACATGGCTACACCTTC. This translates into CASSHQAAGRHGYTF.